Listed below are T cell receptor beta chains from one sample, sequenced in a study of shared clonotypes between healthy human individuals. Using immunoSEQ multiplex PCR, the repertoire was profiled, and TCRdb retains in-frame clones only, with some absent. The sample contains millions of clones, over 85% of which appear only once. Sequencing was done on a sample of naive CD4+ T cells from PBMCs. All receptors come from a man aged 18-30 years in good health. Some clones in this sample may be carry-over from other donors' samples. The CDR3 runs from the conserved cysteine through the conserved F or W. D genes are given only for firm matches. The size of a clone is reported for some rows only, either as once, few or many, or as a class for expanded clones.

V gene: TRBV6-6; J gene: TRBJ2-1; clone size: .; D gene: TRBD2; CDR3 protein: CASNLAGDNEQFF; CDR3 DNA: TGTGCCAGTAATCTAGCGGGAGACAATGAGCAGTTCTTC
V gene: TRBV4-2; J gene: TRBJ2-2; clone size: few; D gene: .; CDR3 protein: CASSRTRELFF; CDR3 DNA: TGTGCCAGCAGCCGCACCAGGGAGCTGTTTTTT
V gene: TRBV5-8; J gene: TRBJ1-3; clone size: .; D gene: .; CDR3 protein: CASSLVAGNTIYF; CDR3 DNA: TGTGCCAGCAGCTTGGTTGCAGGAAACACCATATATTTT
V gene: TRBV5-1; J gene: TRBJ1-2; clone size: .; D gene: TRBD1; CDR3 protein: CASSPVPARQGENGYTF; CDR3 DNA: TGCGCCAGCAGCCCCGTTCCAGCAAGACAGGGCGAGAATGGCTACACCTTC
V gene: TRBV19; J gene: TRBJ2-5; clone size: .; D gene: .; CDR3 protein: CASSGPGVPGETQYF; CDR3 DNA: TGTGCCAGTAGTGGGCCAGGGGTGCCGGGCGAGACCCAGTACTTC
V gene: TRBV27; J gene: TRBJ2-6; clone size: .; D gene: .; CDR3 protein: CASTRHHSGANVLTF; CDR3 DNA: TGTGCCAGCACCAGACACCACTCTGGGGCCAACGTCCTGACTTTC
V gene: TRBV7-3; J gene: TRBJ1-4; clone size: .; D gene: TRBD1; CDR3 protein: CASSLGAGGYNEKLFF; CDR3 DNA: TGTGCCAGCAGCCTAGGGGCAGGGGGTTATAATGAAAAACTGTTTTTT
V gene: TRBV18; J gene: TRBJ2-7; clone size: .; D gene: .; CDR3 protein: CASSPGLETYEQYF; CDR3 DNA: TGTGCCAGCTCACCTGGCCTAGAGACCTACGAGCAGTACTTC
V gene: TRBV28; J gene: TRBJ2-5; clone size: .; D gene: TRBD2; CDR3 protein: CASGTSGSQKTQYF; CDR3 DNA: TGTGCCAGCGGAACTAGCGGGAGTCAAAAGACCCAGTACTTC
V gene: TRBV9; J gene: TRBJ1-1; clone size: few; D gene: .; CDR3 protein: CASSVVAGTEAFF; CDR3 DNA: TGTGCCAGCAGCGTAGTAGCGGGCACTGAAGCTTTCTTT
V gene: TRBV7-9; J gene: TRBJ2-7; clone size: .; D gene: .; CDR3 protein: CASSFGRSSYEQYF; CDR3 DNA: TGTGCCAGCAGCTTCGGGCGGAGCTCCTACGAGCAGTACTTC
V gene: TRBV6-6; J gene: TRBJ1-1; clone size: .; D gene: .; CDR3 protein: CASSYSGGEAFF; CDR3 DNA: TGTGCCAGCAGTTACTCGGGCGGAGAAGCTTTCTTT
V gene: TRBV28; J gene: TRBJ1-5; clone size: .; D gene: .; CDR3 protein: CASRISNQPQHF; CDR3 DNA: TGTGCCAGCCGAATCTCGAATCAGCCCCAGCATTTT
V gene: TRBV10-3; J gene: TRBJ2-1; clone size: once; D gene: .; CDR3 protein: CAISESQFLNEQFF; CDR3 DNA: TGTGCCATCAGTGAGTCTCAGTTTCTTAATGAGCAGTTCTTC
V gene: TRBV5-1; J gene: TRBJ1-2; clone size: .; D gene: TRBD1; CDR3 protein: CASSQTTGAGGYTF; CDR3 DNA: TGCGCCAGCAGCCAGACCACAGGGGCGGGTGGCTACACCTTC
V gene: TRBV7-9; J gene: TRBJ1-3; clone size: .; D gene: .; CDR3 protein: CASSYRKTGARSGNTIYF; CDR3 DNA: TGTGCCAGCAGCTACCGCAAGACCGGGGCCCGCTCTGGAAACACCATATATTTT
V gene: TRBV5-6; J gene: TRBJ1-1; clone size: .; D gene: .; CDR3 protein: CASSLASGGLNTEAFF; CDR3 DNA: TGTGCCAGCAGCTTGGCGAGTGGGGGGTTGAACACTGAAGCTTTCTTT
V gene: TRBV29-1; J gene: TRBJ2-5; clone size: .; D gene: .; CDR3 protein: CSVDTARRQETQYF; CDR3 DNA: TGCAGCGTTGATACAGCACGGCGCCAAGAGACCCAGTACTTC
V gene: TRBV4-2; J gene: TRBJ2-7; clone size: .; D gene: TRBD1; CDR3 protein: CASEGDSSYEQYF; CDR3 DNA: TGTGCCAGCGAGGGGGACAGCTCCTACGAGCAGTACTTC
V gene: TRBV9; J gene: TRBJ2-1; clone size: .; D gene: TRBD2; CDR3 protein: CASSEGLASYNEQFF; CDR3 DNA: TGTGCCAGCAGCGAGGGACTAGCCTCCTACAATGAGCAGTTCTTC
V gene: TRBV6-6; J gene: TRBJ1-2; clone size: .; D gene: TRBD1; CDR3 protein: CASSYSGQGAQGYTF; CDR3 DNA: TGTGCCAGCAGTTACTCCGGACAGGGGGCGCAGGGCTACACCTTC
V gene: TRBV5-4; J gene: TRBJ2-6; clone size: .; D gene: .; CDR3 protein: CASSGLRSGANVLTF; CDR3 DNA: TGTGCCAGCAGCGGGCTCCGCTCTGGGGCCAACGTCCTGACTTTC
V gene: TRBV6-1; J gene: TRBJ1-2; clone size: .; D gene: TRBD1; CDR3 protein: CASSEAGTGIYGYTF; CDR3 DNA: TGTGCCAGCAGTGAAGCGGGGACAGGGATCTATGGCTACACCTTC
V gene: TRBV6-1; J gene: TRBJ2-7; clone size: .; D gene: .; CDR3 protein: CASRTSSGYEQYF; CDR3 DNA: TGTGCCAGCAGGACGTCTTCTGGCTACGAGCAGTACTTC
V gene: TRBV7-2; J gene: TRBJ2-3; clone size: .; D gene: .; CDR3 protein: CASSLVLYPSTDTQYF; CDR3 DNA: TGTGCCAGCAGCTTAGTTCTCTACCCCTCCACAGATACGCAGTATTTT
V gene: TRBV9; J gene: TRBJ1-3; clone size: .; D gene: .; CDR3 protein: CASSVGEGTSGNTIYF; CDR3 DNA: TGTGCCAGCAGCGTAGGGGAGGGGACGTCGGGAAACACCATATATTTT
V gene: TRBV28; J gene: TRBJ1-1; clone size: .; D gene: .; CDR3 protein: CASSSPHYKAFF; CDR3 DNA: TGTGCCAGCAGTTCCCCCCATTATAAAGCTTTCTTT
V gene: TRBV27; J gene: TRBJ2-5; clone size: .; D gene: .; CDR3 protein: CASSPSLTVAHTTQYF; CDR3 DNA: TGTGCCAGCAGTCCGTCGTTGACAGTCGCCCACACGACCCAGTACTTC
V gene: TRBV30; J gene: TRBJ2-3; clone size: .; D gene: .; CDR3 protein: CAWSVGGQRANTQYF; CDR3 DNA: TGTGCCTGGAGTGTGGGGGGACAGCGGGCAAATACGCAGTATTTT
V gene: TRBV11-2; J gene: TRBJ2-5; clone size: .; D gene: TRBD2; CDR3 protein: CASAGLAGQQETQYF; CDR3 DNA: TGTGCCAGCGCGGGACTAGCGGGACAACAAGAGACCCAGTACTTC
V gene: TRBV15; J gene: TRBJ1-1; clone size: few; D gene: TRBD1; CDR3 protein: CATSGTGAAEAFF; CDR3 DNA: TGTGCCACCAGTGGGACAGGGGCAGCTGAAGCTTTCTTT
V gene: TRBV2; J gene: TRBJ2-5; clone size: .; D gene: .; CDR3 protein: CASTQTEETQYF; CDR3 DNA: TGTGCCAGCACCCAAACCGAGGAGACCCAGTACTTC
V gene: TRBV25-1; J gene: TRBJ2-1; clone size: .; D gene: .; CDR3 protein: CASSEYLGNEQFF; CDR3 DNA: TGTGCCAGCAGTGAATATCTCGGGAATGAGCAGTTCTTC
V gene: TRBV2; J gene: TRBJ1-2; clone size: .; D gene: TRBD1; CDR3 protein: CASSRQGGGYTF; CDR3 DNA: TGTGCCAGCAGTCGACAGGGTGGAGGCTACACCTTC
V gene: TRBV18; J gene: TRBJ1-1; clone size: once; D gene: .; CDR3 protein: CASSLLRDNTEAFF; CDR3 DNA: TGTGCCAGCTCACTTCTCAGGGACAACACTGAAGCTTTCTTT
V gene: TRBV4-1; J gene: TRBJ2-1; clone size: .; D gene: .; CDR3 protein: CASSQGGRARWDEQFF; CDR3 DNA: TGCGCCAGCAGCCAAGGGGGCCGGGCCCGGTGGGATGAGCAGTTCTTC
V gene: TRBV29-1; J gene: TRBJ2-3; clone size: .; D gene: TRBD1; CDR3 protein: CSVGYVGQGMADTQYF; CDR3 DNA: TGCAGCGTAGGCTATGTGGGACAGGGGATGGCAGATACGCAGTATTTT
V gene: TRBV5-6; J gene: TRBJ2-7; clone size: once; D gene: .; CDR3 protein: CASSLVPGSTYEQYF; CDR3 DNA: TGTGCCAGCAGCTTGGTTCCGGGATCTACCTACGAGCAGTACTTC
V gene: TRBV28; J gene: TRBJ2-1; clone size: once; D gene: .; CDR3 protein: CASRIRGEQFF; CDR3 DNA: TGTGCCAGCAGGATTCGCGGTGAGCAGTTCTTC
V gene: TRBV7-8; J gene: TRBJ2-7; clone size: .; D gene: .; CDR3 protein: CASSLQLQYYEQYF; CDR3 DNA: TGTGCCAGCAGCCTACAATTACAGTATTACGAGCAGTACTTC
V gene: TRBV9; J gene: TRBJ2-3; clone size: .; D gene: TRBD2; CDR3 protein: CASSVGASGSGRDTQYF; CDR3 DNA: TGTGCCAGCAGCGTAGGCGCTAGCGGGTCTGGAAGAGATACGCAGTATTTT
V gene: TRBV5-1; J gene: TRBJ1-1; clone size: .; D gene: TRBD1; CDR3 protein: CASSLGDRGRVTEAFF; CDR3 DNA: TGCGCCAGCAGCTTGGGGGACAGGGGGCGGGTCACTGAAGCTTTCTTT